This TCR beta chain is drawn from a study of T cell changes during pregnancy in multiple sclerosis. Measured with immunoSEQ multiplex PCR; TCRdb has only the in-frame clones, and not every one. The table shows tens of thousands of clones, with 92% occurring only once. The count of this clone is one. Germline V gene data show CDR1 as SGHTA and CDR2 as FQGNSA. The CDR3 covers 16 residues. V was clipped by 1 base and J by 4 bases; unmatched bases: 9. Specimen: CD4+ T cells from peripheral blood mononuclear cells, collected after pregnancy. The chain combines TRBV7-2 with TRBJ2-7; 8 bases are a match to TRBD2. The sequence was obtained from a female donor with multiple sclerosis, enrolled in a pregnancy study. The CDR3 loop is CASSLGGGLGGYEQYF. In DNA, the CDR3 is TGTGCCAGCAGCTTAGGCGGGGGACTAGGAGGGTACGAGCAGTACTTC.